This TCR beta chain comes out of a study of cytomegalovirus exposure and HLA in healthy donors. For this clone: The antigen is undetermined.

60 Vbeta and 13 Jbeta primers were used in PCR. Profiling relied on immunoSEQ multiplex PCR, and the TCRdb table lists in-frame clones only, not all of them. The table lists 200,000 or so clones, 70% to 85% of them singletons. General study findings and limits: TRBV6-2, TRBV6-3 and some other V segments were excluded as indistinguishable. In a later analysis, TCR beta V- and J-gene trimming showed a link to a missense DCLRE1C variant.

V shed 1 base, J shed 2 bases, and the junction held 8 bases outside the gene matches. The CDR3 is 16 amino acids. Germline loops: CDR1 SGHRS, CDR2 YFSETQ. This receptor was identified in a girl aged 2-10 years in good health and CMV-seronegative. The rearrangement uses TRBV5-1 and TRBJ1-1, with 7 bases aligning to TRBD1. Material: PBMCs. This chain's CDR3 is CASSLLGGFDNTEAFF. The CDR3 DNA reads as TGCGCCAGCAGCTTGTTAGGGGGCTTTGATAACACTGAAGCTTTCTTT.